One sample yielded the 28 T cell receptor beta chains listed below, sequenced in a study of T cells after yellow fever vaccination. TCRdb fed the 5' RACE reads into MiXCR, producing one record per CDR3 protein. This sample has approximately 260,000 distinct CDR3 sequences, with approximately 12% found just once. The input for sequencing was CD4+ T cells sorted from PBMCs, taken 45 days after the yellow fever booster vaccination. The receptor set was obtained from a young man who received the YFV17D yellow fever vaccine.

The V and J genes are TRBV5-5 and TRBJ2-7; 7 bases match TRBD1. V dropped 6 bases and J dropped 4; count of bases not matched to a gene: 13. Looked up from germline, CDR1 is SGHKS and CDR2 is YYEKEE (reference sequence). This CDR3 region has 15 residues. CDR3 coding DNA: TGTGCCAGCACCGGGTCCAACAGGGGACGGTACGAGCAGTACTTC. Translated: CASTGSNRGRYEQYF.

This clonotype has only a few counts. The rearrangement joins TRBV11-3 to TRBJ2-1; 11 positions match TRBD2. There are 15 residues in the CDR3. V dropped 2 bases and J dropped 8; count of bases not matched to a gene: 5. Germline V CDR1 and CDR2: SGHNT, YENEEA. The CDR3, as DNA: TGTGCCAGCAGCTTATCCTCTAGCGGGAGGCATGAGCAGTTCTTC. It yields the protein CASSLSSSGRHEQFF.

Only a few counts were recorded for this clonotype. V and J are TRBV29-1 and TRBJ2-3; 7 positions agree with TRBD1. Germline CDR1 reads SQVTM; CDR2 reads ANQGSEA. CDR3 size: 14 residues. The V segment lost 1 base and the J segment 2 bases; nucleotides outside the gene matches: 3. The CDR3 DNA reads as TGCAGCGTTGAAGGACAGGGATTCACAGATACGCAGTATTTT. Translated, it gives CSVEGQGFTDTQYF.

This clonotype was counted a few times. This chain links TRBV7-2 with TRBJ2-1, with 7 nucleotides matching TRBD1. V lost 5 bases and J lost 6; bases outside the gene matches: 10. Germline CDR1 is SGHTA and CDR2 is FQGNSA. The CDR3 covers 15 residues. CDR3 coding DNA: TGTGCCAGCAGCCAGGACAGGTCCGAACTCAATGAGCAGTTCTTC. The encoded protein is CASSQDRSELNEQFF.

The J gene is TRBJ2-7, the V gene TRBV4-3; D is undetermined. V dropped 0 bases and J dropped 0 bases, with 12 bases sitting between them. This CDR3 has 16 amino acids. Germline V CDR1 and CDR2: LGHNA, YSLEER. The CDR3 DNA reads as TGCGCCAGCAGCCAAGAGGCGACTTGGAGCTCCTACGAGCAGTACTTC. This gives the protein CASSQEATWSSYEQYF.

The rearrangement links TRBV6-5 to TRBJ1-1, with 7 bases lining up with TRBD1. V dropped 2 bases and J dropped 6; count of bases not matched to a gene: 6. Looked up from germline, CDR1 is MNHEY and CDR2 is SVGAGI. The CDR3 totals 14 residues. In nucleotides, the CDR3 is TGTGCCAGCAGTTACAAGGGGGCGAGGTCTGAAGCTTTCTTT. Translation: CASSYKGARSEAFF.

This sequence joins TRBV7-2 and TRBJ2-3; 9 nucleotides line up with TRBD2. J lost 1 base, V lost 6 bases, and 8 bases had no gene match. This CDR3 comprises 16 residues. The V gene's germline CDR1 is SGHTA and CDR2 FQGNSA. CDR3 amino acids: CASSSFSGSRTDTQYF. The DNA for the CDR3 is TGTGCCAGCAGTTCATTTAGCGGGAGTCGCACAGATACGCAGTATTTT.

The chain has TRBV4-3 and TRBJ2-7; TRBD2 agrees at 10 bases. The CDR3 runs to 15 residues. The germline V gene encodes CDR1 LGHNA and CDR2 YSLEER. The V gene end was trimmed by 4 bases and the J gene end by 2 bases; junction bases not matched to a gene: 5. This chain's CDR3 is CASSLEAGGPYEQYF. CDR3 DNA sequence: TGCGCCAGCAGCCTTGAAGCGGGAGGGCCCTACGAGCAGTACTTC.

This clonotype was counted between two and nine times. V usage is TRBV20-1 and J usage is TRBJ1-5, with D possibly TRBD1 on 6 matching bases. The CDR3 loop spans 16 amino acids. The ends were cut back, 4 bases at V and 0 bases at J, with 16 bases in the middle. Germline-derived CDR1 and CDR2 are DFQATT and SNEGSKA (reference sequence). CDR3 DNA sequence: TGCAGTGCTAAAGAGAGCAGGGGCTATAGCAATCAGCCCCAGCATTTT. Translation: CSAKESRGYSNQPQHF.

This clonotype was counted between two and nine times. CDR3 residues: CATSEAGLSSNEQFF. The CDR3 nucleotides read TGTGCCACCAGTGAAGCGGGACTAAGTTCCAATGAGCAGTTCTTC. The chain has TRBV24-1 and TRBJ2-1; 7 nucleotides agree with TRBD2. This CDR3 contains 15 residues. The V and J ends lost 4 bases and 6 bases, in that order; junction bases with no gene match: 8. Germline CDR1 and CDR2: KGHDR and SFDVKD.

A few counts support this clonotype. The chain carries TRBV3-1 and TRBJ1-1; D is undetermined. The CDR3 sequence is 16 residues long. CDR1 and CDR2 from the germline V gene are LGHDT and YNNKEL (reference sequence). V was shortened by 4 bases and J by 1 base, with 16 bases between the two germline ends. The CDR3 is CASSRSEEVRNTEAFF. In DNA form, the CDR3 reads TGTGCCAGCAGCCGCAGCGAAGAGGTAAGGAACACTGAAGCTTTCTTT.

This clonotype was counted a few times. The V call is TRBV7-2, the J call TRBJ2-5; TRBD2 aligns across 11 bases. The V and J ends lost 6 bases and 4 bases, in that order; junction bases with no gene match: 10. The CDR3 extends over 16 amino acids. Germline V gene lookup returns CDR1 SGHTA and CDR2 FQGNSA. The CDR3 loop reads CASRSFSGRGGETQYF. As DNA, the CDR3 is TGTGCCAGCAGGAGTTTTAGCGGGAGGGGGGGAGAGACCCAGTACTTC.

The chain combines TRBV7-2 with TRBJ2-1; a possible D gene is TRBD2 (5 bases). From germline, CDR1 is SGHTA and CDR2 FQGNSA. This CDR3 region has 17 residues. Trimming pared 1 base from V and 3 bases from J, leaving 16 bases between. DNA of the CDR3: TGTGCCAGCAGCTTAGTAGTCGGAAAACTAGTCTACAATGAGCAGTTCTTC. As protein: CASSLVVGKLVYNEQFF.

This rearrangement joins TRBV4-2 to TRBJ2-7; D ambiguous. V gave up 1 base and J gave up 6 bases, with 7 bases separating them. There are 12 residues in the CDR3. Germline V lookup: CDR1 LGHNA, CDR2 YNFKEQ. The CDR3 region has the DNA TGTGCCAGCAGCCAAGCCTCTACCGAGCAGTACTTC. Translated, it gives CASSQASTEQYF.

The sample holds a few counts of this clonotype. This chain uses TRBV27 with TRBJ2-7; 10 nucleotides match TRBD2. Germline V gene data show CDR1 as MNHEY and CDR2 as SMNVEV (reference sequence). With 2 bases clipped from V and 4 bases from J, the junction kept 5 bases outside the gene matches. The CDR3 consists of 15 residues. DNA of the CDR3: TGTGCCAGCAGTTTAGGACTAGCGGAGGGATACGAGCAGTACTTC. Translating gives CASSLGLAEGYEQYF.

This clonotype was seen a handful of times. V usage is TRBV7-2 and J usage is TRBJ2-2; D may be TRBD1 or TRBD2 (5 bases each). The CDR3 consists of 17 residues. Trimming removed 5 bases from V and 4 bases from J, with 20 bases in between. Germline assignment: CDR1 SGHTA and CDR2 FQGNSA. CDR3 protein: CASSPKRAVGGTGELFF. CDR3 nucleotides: TGTGCCAGCAGCCCGAAACGGGCCGTTGGGGGCACCGGGGAGCTGTTTTTT.

The chain employs TRBV6-2 or TRBV6-3 and TRBJ2-2; no clear D. The CDR3 is made up of 14 amino acids. The V and J ends lost 5 bases and 4 bases respectively, with 11 bases between them. CDR1 is MNHEY, CDR2 SVGEGT, per germline. CDR3 region: CASSPSPVTGELFF. CDR3 sequence (DNA): TGTGCCAGCAGTCCCTCACCTGTCACCGGGGAGCTGTTTTTT.

This chain links TRBV6-5 with TRBJ2-1; D is possibly TRBD1 or TRBD2 (5 bases each). Germline assignment: CDR1 MNHEY and CDR2 SVGAGI. The CDR3 covers 15 residues. V dropped 2 bases and J dropped 5 bases, with 13 bases sitting between them. The CDR3: CASSYGGVSDNEQFF. As DNA, the CDR3 is TGTGCCAGCAGTTACGGGGGAGTGAGTGACAATGAGCAGTTCTTC.

This chain joins TRBV11-2 and TRBJ2-3, with TRBD1 matching over 8 bases. Germline-derived CDR1 and CDR2 are SGHAT and FQNNGV. Trimming took 1 base from V and 6 from J; bases not matched to a gene: 3. CDR3 length: 14 amino acids. CDR3 DNA sequence: TGTGCCAGCAGCTTAGTCGGGACAGGTGATACGCAGTATTTT. Its protein product is CASSLVGTGDTQYF.

The chain is built from TRBV20-1 and TRBJ2-7; TRBD2 matches 7 bases. CDR1 is DFQATT, CDR2 SNEGSKA, per germline (reference sequence). V lost 0 bases, J lost 4 bases, and 9 bases stayed unmatched. The CDR3 runs 15 residues. This CDR3 reads CSAREDMASGYEQYF. CDR3 nucleotides: TGCAGTGCTAGAGAGGATATGGCTAGCGGTTACGAGCAGTACTTC.

In this sample, this clonotype turned up a few times. The rearrangement links TRBV14 to TRBJ2-5; 9 bases agree with TRBD2. This CDR3 is built from 18 residues. The V gene's germline CDR1 is SGHDN and CDR2 FVKESK. V shed 1 base, J shed 4 bases, and the junction held 13 bases outside the gene matches. CDR3 protein: CASSQVVGGRASGETQYF. DNA of the CDR3: TGTGCCAGCAGCCAAGTCGTCGGCGGGAGGGCCTCTGGAGAGACCCAGTACTTC.

This chain links TRBV6-4 with TRBJ2-3; D gene unclear. Per germline, CDR1 MRHNA and CDR2 SNTAGT. The CDR3 loop spans 13 amino acids. Trimming left V 7 bases short and J 0 bases short, with 8 bases between. This CDR3 is CASTPPSTDTQYF. As DNA, the CDR3 is TGTGCCAGCACCCCTCCCAGCACAGATACGCAGTATTTT.

The chain uses TRBV20-1 and TRBJ2-1; D is tentatively TRBD1 or TRBD2 (6 bases each). Trimming removed 2 bases at V and 8 bases at J, with 25 bases between. From germline, CDR1 is DFQATT and CDR2 SNEGSKA (reference sequence). The CDR3 covers 17 residues. CDR3 region: CSARLSFGVRRGDEQFF. The CDR3 nucleotides are TGCAGTGCTAGACTTAGTTTCGGGGTTAGGAGGGGGGATGAGCAGTTCTTC.

V and J are TRBV12-2 and TRBJ2-3; the table's D call of TRBD2 was not tested on the DNA. TRBV12-2 counts as a pseudogene. This CDR3 has 16 amino acids. The CDR3 region has the DNA TGTGCAAGTCTTCAATCCGGGACTATCCCCACAGATACGCAGTATTTT. It is translated as CASLQSGTIPTDTQYF.

Only a few counts were recorded for this clonotype. V usage is TRBV7-8 and J usage is TRBJ1-1; 11 bases fit TRBD1. The germline CDR1 and CDR2 sequences are SGHVS and FQNEAQ. J lost 6 bases, V lost 5 bases, and 20 bases had no gene match. The CDR3 totals 19 residues. CDR3 in DNA: TGTGCCAGCAGCCACCCCCCTAGGACAGGGGGCGCTTGGTCAGCTGAAGCTTTCTTT. Its translation is CASSHPPRTGGAWSAEAFF.

V and J are TRBV4-3 and TRBJ2-7; 10 nucleotides match TRBD2. CDR1 is LGHNA and CDR2 is YSLEER in the germline V gene. Trimming cost V 0 bases and J 3 bases; bases outside gene matches: 14. The CDR3 has 19 residues. This chain's CDR3 is CASSQDRAGGPALHYEQYF. Here the CDR3 DNA reads TGCGCCAGCAGCCAAGATCGAGCGGGAGGGCCTGCTCTCCACTACGAGCAGTACTTC.

The chain has TRBV12-3 or TRBV12-4 and TRBJ2-5, with D possibly matching TRBD1 (5 bases). V gave up 5 bases and J gave up 7 bases, with 11 bases separating them. The length of the CDR3 is 12 residues. This CDR3 is CASSTDRRTQYF. The DNA of the CDR3 is TGTGCCAGCAGTACCGACAGACGGACCCAGTACTTC.

The gene calls are TRBV19 and TRBJ2-2; 9 positions agree with TRBD2. This CDR3 region has 15 residues. Germline loops: CDR1 LNHDA, CDR2 SQIVND (reference sequence). V lost 11 bases, J lost 5 bases, and 12 bases stayed unmatched. CDR3 residues: CAGKNSGSGTGELFF. CDR3 sequence (DNA): TGTGCCGGCAAGAATAGCGGGAGCGGTACCGGGGAGCTGTTTTTT.